This T cell receptor beta chain came from a study of glioma-infiltrating T cells after dendritic cell vaccination. V gave up 0 bases and J gave up 1 base; unmatched junction bases: 11. Germline values: CDR1 SGHRS, CDR2 YFSETQ. The length of the CDR3 is 19 residues. As to time point: after dendritic cell vaccination, including at tumor progression/relapse. PBMC were collected before vaccination, two weeks after the third vaccination, and at progression. The assay was immunoSEQ multiplex PCR, and TCRdb's table has in-frame clones only and misses some. The repertoire has fewer than 11,000 clones, 81% of them found once; the top ten carry more than 40%.

The receptor comes from a human donor with glioblastoma. The sequencing used blood, collected after dendritic cell vaccination. This sequence joins TRBV5-1 and TRBJ2-2; 8 positions agree with TRBD2. The CDR3 nucleotides are TGCGCCAGCAGCTTGGCTCGGGAGGGCCTGGGTTTGAACACCGGGGAGCTGTTTTTT. Protein product: CASSLAREGLGLNTGELFF.